These 17 T cell receptor beta chains were sequenced from one sample in a study of T-cell reconstitution after alpha-beta-depleted transplantation in children. The authors prepared the TCRbeta library with unique molecular identifiers. One entry per CDR3 protein, called by TCRdb with MiXCR from the PCR reads. Among approximately 630,000 distinct CDR3 sequences listed, approximately 14% were seen once. The specimen was PBMCs, collected before TCRalphabeta/CD19-depleted stem cell transplant. The receptors derive from a girl aged 2-9 years with congenital amegakaryocytic thrombocytopenia, due to receive a stem cell transplant.

This clonotype was detected many times. J is TRBJ2-1 and V is TRBV5-5; perhaps TRBD2 as D (5 bases). Germline loops: CDR1 SGHKS, CDR2 YYEKEE (reference sequence). The ends were cut back, 1 base at V and 14 bases at J, with 19 bases in the middle. This CDR3 has 14 residues. This chain's CDR3 is CASSLNVAGRREFF. The CDR3 DNA is TGTGCCAGCAGCTTGAATGTCGCCGGTCGGCGGGAGTTCTTC.

The chain uses TRBV28 and TRBJ2-3; 7 positions agree with TRBD2. The CDR3 covers 14 residues. Germline V gene lookup returns CDR1 MDHEN and CDR2 SYDVKM. V lost 3 bases and J lost 7; bases outside the gene matches: 7. As DNA, the CDR3 is TGTGCCAGCAGTTTCAGGACTAGGGCATATACGCAGTATTTT. Translation gives CASSFRTRAYTQYF.

Turning to this clonotype: Possible read error: a much larger clone is one base away. The rearrangement uses TRBV28 and TRBJ2-1, with no clear D. CDR3 length: 15 residues. The germline gives CDR1 MDHEN, CDR2 SYDVKM. The V end lost 2 bases, the J end lost 8 bases, and 16 bases lay between the germline ends. CDR3 DNA: TGTGCCAGCAGTTTAGCGAGAGACCCCTGGGATGAGCAGTTCTTC. This sequence encodes CASSLARDPWDEQFF.

This clonotype was counted many times. V is TRBV7-2 and J is TRBJ2-3; 7 bases are shared with TRBD1. V was pared by 4 bases and J by 2 bases, with 3 bases of the junction left unmatched. The CDR3 consists of 14 residues. Germline-derived CDR1 and CDR2 are SGHTA and FQGNSA. Here the CDR3 DNA reads TGTGCCAGCAGCTACAGGGGTACCACAGATACGCAGTATTTT. Amino acid sequence: CASSYRGTTDTQYF.

This clonotype was picked up many times. The rearrangement uses TRBV12-3 or TRBV12-4 and TRBJ2-1; D uncertain. The CDR3 loop spans 11 amino acids. With 8 bases removed from V and 8 bases from J, the gap between germline ends came to 10 bases. The CDR3 is CASQSGDEQFF. CDR3 in DNA: TGTGCCAGCCAATCTGGCGATGAGCAGTTCTTC.

This clonotype was seen only a few times. The chain combines TRBV29-1 with TRBJ1-5; D might be TRBD1 (5 bases). This CDR3 is 12 amino acids long. Germline V CDR1 and CDR2: SQVTM, ANQGSEA. V lost 5 bases, J lost 4 bases, and 9 bases lay in between. CDR3 sequence reads: CSVWDGNQPQHF. The CDR3 region has the DNA TGCAGCGTTTGGGACGGGAATCAGCCCCAGCATTTT. The complete variable domain, with remaining parts taken from reference TRBV29-1 and TRBJ1-5, reads SAVISQKPSRDICQRGTSLTIQCQVDSQVTMMFWYRQQPGQSLTLIATANQGSEATYESGFVIDKFPISRPNLTFSTLTVSNMSPEDSSIYLCSVWDGNQPQHFGDGTRLSIL.

CDR3 nucleotides: TGTGCCAGCAGCCATGGGACTCCTTCTGGGGCCAACGTCCTGACTTTC. Translation: CASSHGTPSGANVLTF. This sequence joins TRBV28 and TRBJ2-6; TRBD2 is a possible D gene (6 bases). V was pared by 6 bases and J by 1 base, with 13 bases between. The CDR3 extends over 16 amino acids. The germline V gene encodes CDR1 MDHEN and CDR2 SYDVKM.

This clonotype showed up many times. The chain employs TRBV13 and TRBJ2-7, with D perhaps assigned TRBD1 or TRBD2 (6 bases each). Germline V lookup: CDR1 PRHDT, CDR2 FYEKMQ (reference sequence). Deletions cut 0 bases from V and 2 bases from J, with 11 bases between. The CDR3 runs to 15 residues. CDR3 sequence reads: CASSLGYGGTYEQYF. CDR3 in DNA: TGTGCCAGCAGCTTAGGTTACGGGGGCACCTACGAGCAGTACTTC. The full variable domain, in which reference TRBV13 and TRBJ2-7 provide the parts outside the CDR3, is AAGVIQSPRHLIKEKRETATLKCYPIPRHDTVYWYQQGPGQDPQFLISFYEKMQSDKGSIPDRFSAQQFSDYHSELNMSSLELGDSALYFCASSLGYGGTYEQYFGPGTRLTVT.

At least ten counts were recorded for this clonotype. The chain has TRBV29-1 and TRBJ2-1; 13 nucleotides agree with TRBD2. The CDR3 is made up of 16 amino acids. In germline, CDR1 is SQVTM, CDR2 ANQGSEA. J lost 8 bases, V lost 6 bases, and 13 bases had no gene match. CDR3: CSVILTSGRKIDEQFF. The CDR3 DNA reads TGCAGCGTGATATTGACTAGCGGGAGGAAGATAGATGAGCAGTTCTTC.

This clonotype was found many times. The chain's CDR3 is CASSLWTSVFRAYNEQFF. In DNA, the CDR3 is TGTGCCAGCAGTTTGTGGACTAGCGTCTTTCGCGCCTACAATGAGCAGTTCTTC. The chain employs TRBV12-3 or TRBV12-4 and TRBJ2-1; 9 nucleotides align to TRBD2. V gave up 3 bases and J gave up 2 bases; unmatched junction bases: 11. The CDR3 extends over 18 amino acids.

The chain joins TRBV5-1 to TRBJ2-1; 11 bases map to TRBD2. Unmatched junction bases numbered 11, after V lost 3 bases and J lost 0 bases. The CDR3 spans 19 residues. Germline assignment: CDR1 SGHRS and CDR2 YFSETQ. The CDR3 coding sequence is TGCGCCAGCAGCTCCGGGACTAGCGGCTTCCTAAGCTCCTACAATGAGCAGTTCTTC. Encoded protein: CASSSGTSGFLSSYNEQFF. Variable domain in full (rest from reference TRBV5-1 and TRBJ2-1): KAGVTQTPRYLIKTRGQQVTLSCSPISGHRSVSWYQQTPGQGLQFLFEYFSETQRNKGNFPGRFSGRQFSNSRSEMNVSTLELGDSALYLCASSSGTSGFLSSYNEQFFGPGTRLTVL.

There are a few counts of this clonotype. The chain joins TRBV9 to TRBJ2-2, with 12 positions matching TRBD2. Germline assignment: CDR1 SGDLS and CDR2 YYNGEE. V dropped 5 bases and J dropped 4; count of bases not matched to a gene: 9. This CDR3 is built from 17 residues. The CDR3 reads CASSPRLAGDGTGELFF. In nucleotides, the CDR3 is TGTGCCAGCAGTCCGAGACTAGCGGGAGATGGCACCGGGGAGCTGTTTTTT.

This clonotype was detected ten times or more. The V gene is TRBV6-2 or TRBV6-3, the J gene TRBJ2-1, with 8 bases that match TRBD2. This CDR3 is built from 22 residues. V lost 5 bases to trimming and J lost 1 base; unmatched junction nucleotides: 25. Per germline, CDR1 MNHEY and CDR2 SVGEGT. For the CDR3, the DNA is TGTGCCAGCAGTCCTAATTCCAGGGGAGCGGGAGTCTCCCTTAATTCCTACAATGAGCAGTTCTTC. Translated: CASSPNSRGAGVSLNSYNEQFF.

V is TRBV14 and J is TRBJ2-1; D is unresolved. Germline V gene data show CDR1 as SGHDN and CDR2 as FVKESK. V was pared by 1 base and J by 0 bases, with 7 bases between. The length of the CDR3 is 15 residues. CDR3 amino acids: CASSQGFNSYNEQFF. As DNA, the CDR3 is TGTGCCAGCAGCCAAGGTTTTAACTCCTACAATGAGCAGTTCTTC.

This clonotype has at least ten counts. J is TRBJ2-7 and V is TRBV27, with 8 bases lining up with TRBD2. The J segment lost 2 bases and the V segment lost 8 bases, leaving 5 bases of the junction unmatched. This CDR3 contains 13 residues. The V gene's germline CDR1 is MNHEY and CDR2 SMNVEV (reference sequence). The CDR3 DNA reads TGTGCCAGCCGCCGGACTAGCCCCTACGAGCAGTACTTC. Protein: CASRRTSPYEQYF.

This clonotype was recorded at least ten times. V gene TRBV5-1 combines with J gene TRBJ1-1; D possibly corresponds to TRBD1 (5 bases). V was trimmed by 7 bases and J by 1 base, leaving 8 bases between them. CDR3 length: 12 amino acids. Germline V gene lookup returns CDR1 SGHRS and CDR2 YFSETQ. CDR3 residues: CASGTGNTEAFF. CDR3 DNA: TGCGCCAGCGGAACAGGGAACACTGAAGCTTTCTTT.

The gene calls are TRBV5-1 and TRBJ1-1; TRBD1 matches at 7 bases. Germline lookup yields CDR1 SGHRS and CDR2 YFSETQ. This CDR3 has 15 residues. Trimming cost V 0 bases and J 3 bases; bases outside gene matches: 5. Here the CDR3 DNA reads TGCGCCAGCAGCTTGGACGGCCAGGGGGACACTGAAGCTTTCTTT. Amino acid sequence: CASSLDGQGDTEAFF.